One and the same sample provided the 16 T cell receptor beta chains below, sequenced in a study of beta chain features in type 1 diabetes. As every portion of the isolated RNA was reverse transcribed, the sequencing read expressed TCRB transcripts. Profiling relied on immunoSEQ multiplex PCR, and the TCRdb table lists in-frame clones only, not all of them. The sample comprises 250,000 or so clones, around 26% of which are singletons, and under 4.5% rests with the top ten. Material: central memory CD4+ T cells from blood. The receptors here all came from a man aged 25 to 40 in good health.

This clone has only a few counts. The CDR3 sequence: CASSTTSESYEQYF. CDR3 DNA: TGTGCCAGCTCAACGACTAGCGAGTCTTACGAGCAGTACTTC. The chain uses TRBV18 and TRBJ2-7; 8 bases are a match to TRBD2. The length of the CDR3 is 14 residues. Germline V CDR1 and CDR2: KGHSH, LQKENI. The trim removed 5 bases at V and 4 bases at J, leaving 7 bases unmatched.

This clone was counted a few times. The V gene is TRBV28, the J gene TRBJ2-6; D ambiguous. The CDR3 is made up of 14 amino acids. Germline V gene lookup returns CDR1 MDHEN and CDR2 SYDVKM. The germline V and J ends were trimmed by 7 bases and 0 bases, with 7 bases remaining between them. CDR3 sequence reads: CASNLNSGANVLTF. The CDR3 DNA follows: TGTGCCAGCAATTTGAACTCTGGGGCCAACGTCCTGACTTTC. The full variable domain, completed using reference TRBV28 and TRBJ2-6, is DVKVTQSSRYLVKRTGEKVFLECVQDMDHENMFWYRQDPGLGLRLIYFSYDVKMKEKGDIPEGYSVSREKKERFSLILESASTNQTSMYLCASNLNSGANVLTFGAGSRLTVL.

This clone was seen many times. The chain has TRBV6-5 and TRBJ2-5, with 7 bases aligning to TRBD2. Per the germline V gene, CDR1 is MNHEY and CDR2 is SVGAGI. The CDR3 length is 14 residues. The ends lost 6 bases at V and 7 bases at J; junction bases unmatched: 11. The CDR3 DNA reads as TGTGCCAGCAGACCGCCCCGGGGGGAAGGGACCCAGTACTTC. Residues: CASRPPRGEGTQYF.

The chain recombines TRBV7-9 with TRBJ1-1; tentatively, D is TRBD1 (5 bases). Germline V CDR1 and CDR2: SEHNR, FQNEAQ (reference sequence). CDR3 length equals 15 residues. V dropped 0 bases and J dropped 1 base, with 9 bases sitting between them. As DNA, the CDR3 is TGTGCCAGCAGCTTAGCTGGGGCCAGGAACACTGAAGCTTTCTTT. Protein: CASSLAGARNTEAFF.

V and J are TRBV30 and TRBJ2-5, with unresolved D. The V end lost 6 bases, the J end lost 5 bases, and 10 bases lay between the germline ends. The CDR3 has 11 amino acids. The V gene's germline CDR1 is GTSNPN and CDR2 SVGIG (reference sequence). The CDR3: CACTSRETQYF. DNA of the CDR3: TGTGCCTGTACCTCCAGGGAGACCCAGTACTTC. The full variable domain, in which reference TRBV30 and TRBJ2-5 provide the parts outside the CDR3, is SQTIHQWPATLVQPVGSPLSLECTVEGTSNPNLYWYRQAAGRGLQLLFYSVGIGQISSEVPQNLSASRPQDRQFILSSKKLLLSDSGFYLCACTSRETQYFGPGTRLLVL.

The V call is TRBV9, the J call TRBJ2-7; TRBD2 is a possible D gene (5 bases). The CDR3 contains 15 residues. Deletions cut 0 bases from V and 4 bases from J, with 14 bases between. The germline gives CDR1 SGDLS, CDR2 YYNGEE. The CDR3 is CASSVVKRRPYEQYF. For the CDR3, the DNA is TGTGCCAGCAGCGTAGTCAAGCGGAGGCCTTACGAGCAGTACTTC.

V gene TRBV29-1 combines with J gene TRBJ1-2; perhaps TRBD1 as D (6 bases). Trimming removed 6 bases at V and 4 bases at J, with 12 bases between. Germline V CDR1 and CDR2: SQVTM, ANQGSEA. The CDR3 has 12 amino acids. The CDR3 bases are TGCAGCGTGGGGGGCCCGAGCTATGGCTACACCTTC. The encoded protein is CSVGGPSYGYTF.

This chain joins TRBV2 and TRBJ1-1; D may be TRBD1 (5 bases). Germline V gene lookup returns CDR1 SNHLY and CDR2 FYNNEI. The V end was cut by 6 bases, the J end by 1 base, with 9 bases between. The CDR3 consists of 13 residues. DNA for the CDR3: TGTGCCAGCAGCCGGGACCAGAACACTGAAGCTTTCTTT. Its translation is CASSRDQNTEAFF.

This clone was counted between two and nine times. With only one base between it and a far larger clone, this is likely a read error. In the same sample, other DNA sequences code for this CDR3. The CDR3 is CASSPNTDTQYF. CDR3 DNA: TGTGCCAGCTCGCCGAACACAGATACGCAGTATTTT. V usage is TRBV18 and J usage is TRBJ2-3, with unresolved D. Looked up from germline, CDR1 is KGHSH and CDR2 is LQKENI. The ends were cut back, 6 bases at V and 2 bases at J, with 6 bases in the middle. The CDR3 is made up of 12 amino acids.

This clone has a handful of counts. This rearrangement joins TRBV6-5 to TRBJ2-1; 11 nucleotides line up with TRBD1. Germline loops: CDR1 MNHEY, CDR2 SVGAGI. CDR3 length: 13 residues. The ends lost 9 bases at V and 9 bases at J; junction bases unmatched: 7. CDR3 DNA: TGTGCCAGTGGACAGGGGGCGCGAAGTGAGCAGTTCTTC. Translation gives CASGQGARSEQFF.

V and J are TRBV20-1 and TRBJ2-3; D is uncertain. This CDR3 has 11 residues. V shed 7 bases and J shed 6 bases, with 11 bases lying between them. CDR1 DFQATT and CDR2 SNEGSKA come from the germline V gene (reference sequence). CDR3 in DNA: TGCAGTGTCGGGTTGGTGGATACGCAGTATTTT. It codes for CSVGLVDTQYF.

DNA of the CDR3: TGTGCCAGCAGTTCCCAAACCCTAGCGGGGAATGAGCAGTTCTTC. Its translation is CASSSQTLAGNEQFF. This sequence joins TRBV28 and TRBJ2-1; 9 bases align to TRBD2. The V gene end was trimmed by 4 bases and the J gene end by 7 bases; junction bases not matched to a gene: 8. This CDR3 comprises 15 residues. Germline CDR1 reads MDHEN; CDR2 reads SYDVKM.

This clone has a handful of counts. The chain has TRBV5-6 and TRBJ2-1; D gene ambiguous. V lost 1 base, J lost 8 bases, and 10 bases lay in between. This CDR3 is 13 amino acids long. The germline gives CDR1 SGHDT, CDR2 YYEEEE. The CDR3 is CASSLLVTDEQFF. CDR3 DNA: TGTGCCAGCAGCTTGTTGGTTACCGATGAGCAGTTCTTC.

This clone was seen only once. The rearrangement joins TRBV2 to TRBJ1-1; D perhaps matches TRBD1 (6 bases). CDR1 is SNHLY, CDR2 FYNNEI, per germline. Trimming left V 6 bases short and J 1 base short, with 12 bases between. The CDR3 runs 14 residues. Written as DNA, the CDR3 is TGTGCCAGCAGCCTCGGGGGGGCGAACACTGAAGCTTTCTTT. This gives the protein CASSLGGANTEAFF.

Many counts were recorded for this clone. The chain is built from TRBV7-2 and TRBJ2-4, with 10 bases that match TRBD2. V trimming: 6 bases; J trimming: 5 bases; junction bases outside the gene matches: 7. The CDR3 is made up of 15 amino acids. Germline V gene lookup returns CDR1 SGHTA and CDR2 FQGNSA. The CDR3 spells CASRLSGGAENIQYF. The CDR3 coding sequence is TGTGCCAGCAGGTTAAGCGGGGGGGCTGAAAACATTCAGTACTTC. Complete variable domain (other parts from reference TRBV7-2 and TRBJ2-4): GAGVSQSPSNKVTEKGKDVELRCDPISGHTALYWYRQSLGQGLEFLIYFQGNSAPDKSGLPSDRFSAERTGGSVSTLTIQRTQQEDSAVYLCASRLSGGAENIQYFGAGTRLSVL.

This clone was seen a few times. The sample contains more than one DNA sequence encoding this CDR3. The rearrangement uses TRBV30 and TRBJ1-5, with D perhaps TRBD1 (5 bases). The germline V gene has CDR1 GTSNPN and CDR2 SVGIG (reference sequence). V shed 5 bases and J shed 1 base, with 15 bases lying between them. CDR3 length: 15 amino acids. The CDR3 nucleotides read TGTGCCTGGCGACCAGGGCCCTCGAGCAATCAGCCCCAGCATTTT. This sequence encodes CAWRPGPSSNQPQHF.